A single sample gave rise to the 23 T cell receptor beta chains below, sequenced in a study of cytomegalovirus exposure and HLA in healthy donors. In the PCR, 60 Vbeta and 13 Jbeta primers were used. Measured with immunoSEQ multiplex PCR; TCRdb has only the in-frame clones, and not every one. Of 250,000 to 350,000 clones listed, approximately 90% are singletons. Input material: PBMCs. The receptor set was obtained from a woman younger than 35 in good health and CMV-seronegative.

This rearrangement joins TRBV2 to TRBJ1-5; D might be TRBD1 (5 bases). V shed 3 bases and J shed 3 bases, with 15 bases lying between them. Germline values: CDR1 SNHLY, CDR2 FYNNEI. This CDR3 is 16 amino acids long. DNA of the CDR3: TGTGCCAGCAGTGAGAGCCCTTCAGGGTACAATCAGCCCCAGCATTTT. This gives the protein CASSESPSGYNQPQHF. Full variable domain (missing parts from reference TRBV2 and TRBJ1-5): EPEVTQTPSHQVTQMGQEVILRCVPISNHLYFYWYRQILGQKVEFLVSFYNNEISEKSEIFDDQFSVERPDGSNFTLKIRSTKLEDSAMYFCASSESPSGYNQPQHFGDGTRLSIL.

The rearrangement uses TRBV18 and TRBJ2-5; D is uncertain. The CDR3 totals 13 residues. Germline loops: CDR1 KGHSH, CDR2 LQKENI. V was trimmed by 3 bases and J by 5 bases, leaving 10 bases between them. CDR3 amino acids: CASSPSNIETQYF. Written as DNA, the CDR3 is TGTGCCAGCTCACCTAGCAATATTGAGACCCAGTACTTC. Supplemented by reference TRBV18 and TRBJ2-5, the full variable domain reads NAGVMQNPRHLVRRRGQEARLRCSPMKGHSHVYWYRQLPEEGLKFMVYLQKENIIDESGMPKERFSAEFPKEGPSILRIQQVVRGDSAAYFCASSPSNIETQYFGPGTRLLVL.

The CDR3 protein is CATSRPVRDRATEAFF. CDR3 in DNA: TGTGCCACCAGCAGACCCGTCAGAGACAGGGCTACTGAAGCTTTCTTT. The chain is built from TRBV15 and TRBJ1-1, with 7 nucleotides matching TRBD1. The trim removed 2 bases at V and 5 bases at J, leaving 11 bases unmatched. This CDR3 region has 16 residues. Germline V CDR1 and CDR2: LNHNV, YYDKDF (reference sequence).

The chain uses TRBV19 and TRBJ2-1; 15 bases map to TRBD2. Germline assignment: CDR1 LNHDA and CDR2 SQIVND (reference sequence). J gave up 6 bases and V 8 bases, and 2 bases lay outside the gene matches. The CDR3 is 14 amino acids. The CDR3 loop is CASGTSGGTNEQFF. For the CDR3, the DNA is TGTGCCAGTGGGACTAGCGGGGGGACCAATGAGCAGTTCTTC.

V is TRBV11-2 and J is TRBJ2-7, with TRBD2 matching 7 bases. This CDR3 has 13 residues. Trimming cost V 2 bases and J 9 bases; bases outside gene matches: 7. Per germline, CDR1 SGHAT and CDR2 FQNNGV. CDR3 loop: CASSLRGEEWQYF. In DNA form, the CDR3 reads TGTGCCAGCAGCTTACGGGGGGAGGAGTGGCAGTACTTC.

This chain joins TRBV13 and TRBJ2-3, with TRBD2 matching over 10 bases. With 5 bases clipped from V and 2 bases from J, the junction kept 7 bases outside the gene matches. This CDR3 spans 16 amino acids. CDR1 and CDR2 (germline): PRHDT, FYEKMQ (reference sequence). This chain's CDR3 is CASSRRTSGFTDTQYF. The CDR3 DNA reads TGTGCCAGCAGCAGGAGGACTAGCGGTTTCACAGATACGCAGTATTTT. The full variable domain, with the rest looked up from reference TRBV13 and TRBJ2-3, is AAGVIQSPRHLIKEKRETATLKCYPIPRHDTVYWYQQGPGQDPQFLISFYEKMQSDKGSIPDRFSAQQFSDYHSELNMSSLELGDSALYFCASSRRTSGFTDTQYFGPGTRLTVL.

V and J are TRBV14 and TRBJ1-3; D is ambiguous. CDR3 size: 16 residues. From germline, CDR1 is SGHDN and CDR2 FVKESK. Trimming took 2 bases from V and 0 from J, leaving 11 bases between them. The CDR3 sequence: CASSQLPPGSGNTIYF. The CDR3 DNA reads TGTGCCAGCAGCCAACTCCCCCCGGGCTCTGGAAACACCATATATTTT.

V usage is TRBV11-2 and J usage is TRBJ2-1; 10 nucleotides match TRBD2. V lost 0 bases and J lost 4; bases outside the gene matches: 3. The CDR3 sequence is 16 residues long. Germline values: CDR1 SGHAT, CDR2 FQNNGV. CDR3 amino acids: CASSLEASGGYNEQFF. CDR3 bases: TGTGCCAGCAGCTTAGAGGCTAGCGGGGGTTACAATGAGCAGTTCTTC.

The genes are TRBV5-1 and TRBJ2-7, with 10 bases lining up with TRBD1. This CDR3 is 16 amino acids long. Germline V gene data show CDR1 as SGHRS and CDR2 as YFSETQ. V gave up 4 bases and J gave up 2 bases; unmatched junction bases: 9. The CDR3 sequence: CASSPSVGQGTYEQYF. The CDR3 region has the DNA TGCGCCAGCAGCCCTAGTGTGGGACAGGGGACCTACGAGCAGTACTTC.

V and J are TRBV9 and TRBJ2-2, with TRBD2 identical over 7 bases. CDR1 SGDLS and CDR2 YYNGEE come from the germline V gene. The CDR3 is 14 amino acids. The ends lost 3 bases at V and 7 bases at J; junction bases unmatched: 6. The CDR3 is CASSDPGRVGELFF. CDR3 sequence (DNA): TGTGCCAGCAGCGATCCGGGGAGGGTCGGGGAGCTGTTTTTT.

J is TRBJ1-3 and V is TRBV7-9, with a weak D call TRBD1 (5 bases). Germline V lookup: CDR1 SEHNR, CDR2 FQNEAQ (reference sequence). Trimming pared 2 bases from V and 8 bases from J, leaving 10 bases between. CDR3 length equals 13 residues. Here the CDR3 reads CASSLSGGDTIYF. CDR3 coding DNA: TGTGCCAGCAGCTTATCGGGGGGAGACACCATATATTTT.

V is TRBV10-1 and J is TRBJ2-1, with 13 positions matching TRBD2. Losses at the gene ends were 6 bases for V and 4 bases for J; bases not matched to a gene: 3. The CDR3 contains 15 residues. Germline loops: CDR1 WNHNN, CDR2 SYGVQD (reference sequence). The CDR3 DNA is TGCGCCAGCAGCCCGGGACTAGCGGGGTACAATGAGCAGTTCTTC. Translating it yields CASSPGLAGYNEQFF.

The chain has TRBV6-5 and TRBJ2-1, with TRBD2 identical over 7 bases. Trimming removed 2 bases from V and 2 bases from J; junction bases left unmatched: 3. Germline V gene data show CDR1 as MNHEY and CDR2 as SVGAGI. The CDR3 covers 15 residues. The CDR3 bases are TGTGCCAGCAGTTACCCTAGCGGAACCTACAATGAGCAGTTCTTC. Translating gives CASSYPSGTYNEQFF.

The V call is TRBV10-2, the J call TRBJ2-5; 11 nucleotides align to TRBD2. CDR1 and CDR2 (germline): WSHSY, SAAADI. After removal of 4 bases from V and 1 base from J, the junction contained 8 bases not matched to a gene. The CDR3 contains 17 residues. In DNA form, the CDR3 reads TGCGCCAGCAGTGTGGGTTCTAGCGGGGGGCCCCAAGAGACCCAGTACTTC. It specifies CASSVGSSGGPQETQYF.

The V gene is TRBV29-1, the J gene TRBJ1-4, with 8 positions matching TRBD1. CDR3 size: 13 residues. With V trimmed by 6 bases and J by 5 bases, 5 bases remained unmatched. Germline CDR1 reads SQVTM; CDR2 reads ANQGSEA. CDR3 amino acids: CSVSQGVNEKLFF. For the CDR3, the DNA is TGCAGCGTCTCACAGGGGGTGAATGAAAAACTGTTTTTT. Supplemented by reference TRBV29-1 and TRBJ1-4, the full variable domain reads SAVISQKPSRDICQRGTSLTIQCQVDSQVTMMFWYRQQPGQSLTLIATANQGSEATYESGFVIDKFPISRPNLTFSTLTVSNMSPEDSSIYLCSVSQGVNEKLFFGSGTQLSVL.

The chain carries TRBV11-2 and TRBJ2-7, with 14 bases that match TRBD2. Losses at the gene ends were 7 bases for V and 7 bases for J; bases not matched to a gene: 21. Germline lookup yields CDR1 SGHAT and CDR2 FQNNGV. The CDR3 loop spans 19 amino acids. CDR3 sequence reads: CASNHTGTSGSRLVGEQYF. CDR3 DNA: TGTGCCAGCAACCACACCGGGACTAGCGGGAGTAGACTAGTAGGGGAGCAGTACTTC.

The chain has TRBV10-3 and TRBJ2-1, with D perhaps matching TRBD2 (7 bases). Looked up from germline, CDR1 is ENHRY and CDR2 is SYGVKD. This CDR3 is 18 amino acids long. V was shortened by 4 bases and J by 1 base, with 20 bases between the two germline ends. CDR3 sequence reads: CAISAGVGGGTSYNEQFF. The CDR3 nucleotides are TGTGCCATCAGTGCTGGGGTAGGGGGGGGTACTTCCTACAATGAGCAGTTCTTC.

This chain connects TRBV5-6 to TRBJ1-4; D ambiguous. Germline V lookup: CDR1 SGHDT, CDR2 YYEEEE. V was shortened by 4 bases and J by 10 bases, with 23 bases between the two germline ends. The CDR3 spans 16 residues. The CDR3 spells CASSAAGLILPGKLFF. In DNA form, the CDR3 reads TGTGCCAGCAGCGCCGCGGGCTTAATCTTACCAGGAAAACTGTTTTTT. Looking up the rest from reference TRBV5-6 and TRBJ1-4 gives the full variable domain: DAGVTQSPTHLIKTRGQQVTLRCSPKSGHDTVSWYQQALGQGPQFIFQYYEEEERQRGNFPDRFSGHQFPNYSSELNVNALLLGDSALYLCASSAAGLILPGKLFFGSGTQLSVL.

This clone showed up just once. V gene TRBV2 combines with J gene TRBJ1-5; tentative D call: TRBD1 (6 bases). Per germline, CDR1 SNHLY and CDR2 FYNNEI. This CDR3 has 14 residues. Trimming cost V 2 bases and J 4 bases, with 9 bases left between them. The CDR3 DNA reads TGTGCCAGCAGTGAATCCCAGGGGAATCAGCCCCAGCATTTT. Translating gives CASSESQGNQPQHF.

V and J are TRBV15 and TRBJ1-3; D unresolved. This CDR3 is 14 amino acids long. V was trimmed by 4 bases and J by 2 bases, leaving 9 bases between them. CDR1 and CDR2 (germline): LNHNV, YYDKDF (reference sequence). This CDR3 is CATSITAAGNTIYF. The CDR3 nucleotides read TGTGCCACCAGCATAACAGCGGCTGGAAACACCATATATTTT.

The chain joins TRBV6-1 to TRBJ1-6; a possible D gene is TRBD1 (6 bases). Trimming stripped 2 bases from V and 7 bases from J, with 15 bases between. The length of the CDR3 is 16 residues. Germline V gene lookup returns CDR1 MNHNS and CDR2 SASEGT. DNA of the CDR3: TGTGCCAGCAGTGAACGGGTACAGGGCGGGAATTCACCCCTCCACTTT. Amino acids: CASSERVQGGNSPLHF.

The chain has TRBV29-1 and TRBJ1-2; 8 bases agree with TRBD1. This CDR3 is 12 amino acids long. The germline V gene encodes CDR1 SQVTM and CDR2 ANQGSEA. V shed 6 bases, J shed 4 bases, and the junction held 4 bases outside the gene matches. The CDR3 DNA is TGCAGCGTCTTGACAGGGGTCTATGGCTACACCTTC. Protein product: CSVLTGVYGYTF. Full variable domain (missing parts from reference TRBV29-1 and TRBJ1-2): SAVISQKPSRDICQRGTSLTIQCQVDSQVTMMFWYRQQPGQSLTLIATANQGSEATYESGFVIDKFPISRPNLTFSTLTVSNMSPEDSSIYLCSVLTGVYGYTFGSGTRLTVV.

The CDR3 bases are TGTGCCAGCAGCCAAGATGGGAGGGATACGCAGTATTTT. It encodes CASSQDGRDTQYF. The chain uses TRBV4-2 and TRBJ2-3, with TRBD2 as a possible D gene (6 bases). V lost 0 bases and J lost 6, with 7 bases in between. The CDR3 length is 13 residues. Per the germline V gene, CDR1 is LGHNA and CDR2 is YNFKEQ.